This entry features one T cell receptor (beta chain) sequence. The CDR3 totals 12 residues. V gave up 11 bases and J gave up 2 bases; unmatched junction bases: 3. CDR1 MNHNS and CDR2 SASEGT come from the germline V gene. Sequenced by immunoSEQ multiplex PCR; TCRdb stores in-frame clones only, minus some. The sample records 650,000 to 950,000 clones, roughly 85% being singletons. This specimen belongs to a study of shared T cell receptors in the human thymus. Separately, the same data were catalogued under a study of human thymus T cells. That study adds: Blood and thymic repertoires both appeared biased in V and J gene usage.

The TCR was taken from a girl under three years old with a congenital heart defect. Sequenced sample: thymocytes. This sequence joins TRBV6-1 and TRBJ1-5; 7 bases are a match to TRBD1. For the CDR3, the DNA is TGTGCCGACGGACAGGGCAATCAGCCCCAGCATTTT. It yields the protein CADGQGNQPQHF.